One sample yielded the 16 T cell receptor beta chains listed below, sequenced in a study of blood T cell repertoires in COVID-19. Only in-frame clones appear in the TCRdb table, and some are missing; sequencing was by immunoSEQ multiplex PCR. This table has approximately 260,000 clones, roughly three quarters appearing once. Sequencing was performed on peripheral blood. These receptors originate from a woman in her thirties or forties with active or convalescent COVID-19.

The chain recombines TRBV7-6 with TRBJ1-1; D is perhaps TRBD1 (5 bases). CDR1 is SGHVS, CDR2 FNYEAQ, per germline. The V end was cut by 5 bases, the J end by 5 bases, with 21 bases between. This CDR3 has 16 residues. CDR3 sequence (DNA): TGTGCCAGCAGCGGTAATCTACAGACGGGGGGAACTGAAGCTTTCTTT. This codes for CASSGNLQTGGTEAFF. The full variable domain, completed using reference TRBV7-6 and TRBJ1-1, is GAGVSQSPRYKVTKRGQDVALRCDPISGHVSLYWYRQALGQGPEFLTYFNYEAQQDKSGLPNDRFSAERPEGSISTLTIQRTEQRDSAMYRCASSGNLQTGGTEAFFGQGTRLTVV.

The rearrangement joins TRBV14 to TRBJ1-1; D not resolved. V was shortened by 5 bases and J by 0 bases, with 7 bases between the two germline ends. Germline-derived CDR1 and CDR2 are SGHDN and FVKESK. CDR3 length: 13 amino acids. This CDR3 reads CASSSRLNTEAFF. CDR3 in DNA: TGTGCCAGCAGCTCTCGTTTGAACACTGAAGCTTTCTTT.

The chain uses TRBV5-5 and TRBJ2-1; 9 bases are a match to TRBD2. Germline-derived CDR1 and CDR2 are SGHKS and YYEKEE (reference sequence). The J segment lost 9 bases and the V segment lost 0 bases, leaving 10 bases of the junction unmatched. The CDR3 contains 16 residues. The CDR3 DNA sequence: TGTGCCAGCAGCTTGGCCTCTCTAGCGGGGATTGGTGAGCAGTTCTTC. This translates into CASSLASLAGIGEQFF.

The rearrangement links TRBV30 to TRBJ2-7; D is possibly TRBD1 (5 bases). The CDR3 runs 13 residues. Deletions cut 3 bases from V and 6 bases from J, with 15 bases between. CDR1 and CDR2 from the germline V gene are GTSNPN and SVGIG (reference sequence). This CDR3 is CAWRIKGVREQYV. The CDR3 DNA sequence: TGTGCCTGGAGAATAAAAGGGGTGCGCGAGCAGTACGTC.

The J gene is TRBJ1-5, the V gene TRBV5-1, with a possible D match to TRBD1 (5 bases). In germline, CDR1 is SGHRS, CDR2 YFSETQ. The CDR3 is made up of 13 amino acids. V gave up 4 bases and J gave up 5 bases, with 10 bases separating them. The CDR3 here is CASSVDSYQPQHF. The CDR3 region has the DNA TGCGCCAGCAGCGTAGACAGTTATCAGCCCCAGCATTTT.

V usage is TRBV28 and J usage is TRBJ2-7; unclear D gene. Germline values: CDR1 MDHEN, CDR2 SYDVKM. This CDR3 has 12 amino acids. With 3 bases removed from V and 3 bases from J, the gap between germline ends came to 6 bases. CDR3 nucleotides: TGTGCCAGCAGTTTCAACTACTACGAGCAGTACTTC. Amino acids: CASSFNYYEQYF.

The chain recombines TRBV19 with TRBJ1-5, with TRBD1 identical over 11 bases. The CDR3 spans 16 residues. The ends lost 6 bases at V and 0 bases at J; junction bases unmatched: 4. Germline V gene data show CDR1 as LNHDA and CDR2 as SQIVND (reference sequence). The CDR3 loop is CASRGTGGYSNQPQHF. CDR3 in DNA: TGTGCCAGTAGAGGGACAGGGGGTTATAGCAATCAGCCCCAGCATTTT.

The rearrangement uses TRBV9 and TRBJ2-1; TRBD2 matches 13 bases. J was trimmed by 8 bases and V by 2 bases; bases with no gene match: 4. The length of the CDR3 is 15 residues. In germline, CDR1 is SGDLS, CDR2 YYNGEE. The CDR3 loop is CASSVGLAGVHEQFF. In nucleotides, the CDR3 is TGTGCCAGCAGCGTCGGACTAGCGGGGGTCCATGAGCAGTTCTTC.

The chain carries TRBV28 and TRBJ2-3; TRBD2 agrees at 8 bases. CDR3 length: 15 amino acids. CDR1 and CDR2 (germline): MDHEN, SYDVKM. Trimming took 2 bases from V and 6 from J; bases not matched to a gene: 7. CDR3 bases: TGTGCCAGCAGTTTAGCGGGGGGTATCCGGGATACGCAGTATTTT. This translates into CASSLAGGIRDTQYF.

The genes are TRBV19 and TRBJ1-6; tentative D call: TRBD1 (5 bases). CDR1 is LNHDA, CDR2 SQIVND, per germline (reference sequence). Trimming took off 9 bases at V and 5 bases at J, with 11 bases between the two ends. The CDR3 length is 13 residues. Here the CDR3 DNA reads TGTGCCAGCTCCCGACAGAATAATTCACCCCTCCACTTT. This codes for CASSRQNNSPLHF.

The V and J genes are TRBV28 and TRBJ1-5; 8 bases fit TRBD1. The V segment lost 4 bases and the J segment 8 bases; nucleotides outside the gene matches: 1. CDR1 is MDHEN and CDR2 is SYDVKM in the germline V gene. The CDR3 sequence is 12 residues long. Written as DNA, the CDR3 is TGTGCCAGCAGTTACAGGGGGAAGCCCCAGCATTTT. This encodes CASSYRGKPQHF. Together with reference TRBV28 and TRBJ1-5, the CDR3 gives the full variable domain: DVKVTQSSRYLVKRTGEKVFLECVQDMDHENMFWYRQDPGLGLRLIYFSYDVKMKEKGDIPEGYSVSREKKERFSLILESASTNQTSMYLCASSYRGKPQHFGDGTRLSIL.

The V gene is TRBV19, the J gene TRBJ2-5, with TRBD2 as a possible D gene (5 bases). The CDR3 consists of 16 residues. The V end was cut by 3 bases, the J end by 1 base, with 15 bases between. The germline V gene has CDR1 LNHDA and CDR2 SQIVND (reference sequence). CDR3 in amino acids: CASSIVPSTTQETQYF. The CDR3 bases are TGTGCCAGTAGTATTGTTCCGTCGACTACCCAAGAGACCCAGTACTTC.

J is TRBJ1-1 and V is TRBV5-4, with D possibly TRBD1 on 6 matching bases. The CDR3 consists of 13 residues. The V end lost 3 bases, the J end lost 8 bases, and 14 bases lay between the germline ends. From germline, CDR1 is SGHNT and CDR2 YYREEE (reference sequence). This chain's CDR3 is CASSYRWGLEAFF. The CDR3 nucleotides are TGTGCCAGCAGCTACCGCTGGGGGCTAGAAGCTTTCTTT. Filled out from reference TRBV5-4 and TRBJ1-1, the complete variable domain reads ETGVTQSPTHLIKTRGQQVTLRCSSQSGHNTVSWYQQALGQGPQFIFQYYREEENGRGNFPPRFSGLQFPNYSSELNVNALELDDSALYLCASSYRWGLEAFFGQGTRLTVV.

This clone was counted between two and nine times. V and J are TRBV2 and TRBJ1-1, with a tentative D call TRBD1 (5 bases). This CDR3 has 10 amino acids. V dropped 8 bases and J dropped 5 bases, with 6 bases sitting between them. Germline CDR1 reads SNHLY; CDR2 reads FYNNEI. CDR3 bases: TGTGCCAGCGGGGGGACTGAAGCTTTCTTT. Translation gives CASGGTEAFF.

The chain joins TRBV10-3 to TRBJ2-4; possibly TRBD1 for D (6 bases). V lost 4 bases and J 0 bases, leaving 13 bases between the germline ends. The CDR3 loop spans 16 amino acids. Germline V lookup: CDR1 ENHRY, CDR2 SYGVKD. The CDR3 sequence is CAISGGQNLAKNIQYF. The CDR3 DNA is TGTGCCATCAGTGGCGGACAGAATCTAGCCAAAAACATTCAGTACTTC.

J is TRBJ2-7 and V is TRBV4-1, with D tentatively TRBD2 (5 bases). CDR3 length: 18 residues. Deletions cut 1 base from V and 1 base from J, with 20 bases between. CDR1 and CDR2 from the germline V gene are MGHRA and YSYEKL. CDR3 in amino acids: CASSQGLSSSLWSYEQYF. CDR3 DNA sequence: TGCGCCAGCAGCCAAGGACTAAGTAGCAGTTTGTGGTCCTACGAGCAGTACTTC.